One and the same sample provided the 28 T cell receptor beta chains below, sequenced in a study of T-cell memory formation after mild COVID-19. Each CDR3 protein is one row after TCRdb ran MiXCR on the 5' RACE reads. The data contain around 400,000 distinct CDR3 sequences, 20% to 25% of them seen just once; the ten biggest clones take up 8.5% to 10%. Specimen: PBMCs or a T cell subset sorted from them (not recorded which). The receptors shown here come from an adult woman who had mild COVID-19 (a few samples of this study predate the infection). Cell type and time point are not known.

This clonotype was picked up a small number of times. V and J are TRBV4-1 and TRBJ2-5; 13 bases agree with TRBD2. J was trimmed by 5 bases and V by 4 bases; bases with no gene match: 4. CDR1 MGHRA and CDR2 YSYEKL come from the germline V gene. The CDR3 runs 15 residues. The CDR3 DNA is TGCGCCAGCAGCCCGCGGACTAGCGGGGGTGAGACCCAGTACTTC. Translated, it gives CASSPRTSGGETQYF.

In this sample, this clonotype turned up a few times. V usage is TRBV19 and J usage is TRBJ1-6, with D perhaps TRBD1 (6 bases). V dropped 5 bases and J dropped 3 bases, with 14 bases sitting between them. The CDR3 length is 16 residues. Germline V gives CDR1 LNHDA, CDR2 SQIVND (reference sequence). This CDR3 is CASSSHRVDYNSPLHF. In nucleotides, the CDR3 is TGTGCCAGTAGTTCACACAGGGTGGACTATAATTCACCCCTCCACTTT.

CDR3 sequence reads: CASSSEGFTYEQYF. CDR3 sequence (DNA): TGTGCCAGCTCTTCGGAGGGGTTTACCTACGAGCAGTACTTC. The J gene is TRBJ2-7, the V gene TRBV18, with D perhaps matching TRBD2 (6 bases). The CDR3 loop spans 14 amino acids. Germline CDR1 and CDR2: KGHSH and LQKENI. The V end was cut by 6 bases, the J end by 2 bases, with 14 bases between.

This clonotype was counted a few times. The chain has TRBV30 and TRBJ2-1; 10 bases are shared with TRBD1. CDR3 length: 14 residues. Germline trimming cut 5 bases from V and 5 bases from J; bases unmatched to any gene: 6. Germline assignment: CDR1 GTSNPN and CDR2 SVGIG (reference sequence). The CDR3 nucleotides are TGTGCCTGGGAACTCGGGACAGGGGACAATGAGCAGTTCTTC. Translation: CAWELGTGDNEQFF.

Here the CDR3 reads CASSFGAGGSYNEQFF. The DNA for the CDR3 is TGTGCCAGCAGCTTTGGTGCGGGAGGCTCCTACAATGAGCAGTTCTTC. This sequence joins TRBV7-3 and TRBJ2-1, with 8 bases matching TRBD2. Germline lookup yields CDR1 SGHTA and CDR2 FQGTGA. This CDR3 comprises 16 residues. The trim removed 3 bases at V and 0 bases at J, leaving 4 bases unmatched.

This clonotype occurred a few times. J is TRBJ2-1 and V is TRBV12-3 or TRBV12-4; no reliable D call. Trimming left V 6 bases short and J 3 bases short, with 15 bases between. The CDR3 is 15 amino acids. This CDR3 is CASRTSDGIYNEQFF. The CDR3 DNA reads TGTGCCAGCAGGACGTCGGACGGAATCTACAATGAGCAGTTCTTC.

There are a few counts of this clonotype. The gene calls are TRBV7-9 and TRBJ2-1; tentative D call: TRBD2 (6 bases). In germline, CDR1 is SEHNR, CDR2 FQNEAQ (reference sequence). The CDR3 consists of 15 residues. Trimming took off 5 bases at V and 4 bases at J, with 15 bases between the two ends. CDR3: CASSHLAAGYNEQFF. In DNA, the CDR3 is TGTGCCAGCAGCCACCTGGCGGCGGGGTACAATGAGCAGTTCTTC. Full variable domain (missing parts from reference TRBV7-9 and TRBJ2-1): DTGVSQNPRHKITKRGQNVTFRCDPISEHNRLYWYRQTLGQGPEFLTYFQNEAQLEKSRLLSDRFSAERPKGSFSTLEIQRTEQGDSAMYLCASSHLAAGYNEQFFGPGTRLTVL.

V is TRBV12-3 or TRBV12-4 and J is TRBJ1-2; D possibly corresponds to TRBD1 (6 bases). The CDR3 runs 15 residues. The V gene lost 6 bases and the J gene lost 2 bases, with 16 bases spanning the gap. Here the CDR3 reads CASSGTGRGNYGYTF. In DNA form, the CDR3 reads TGTGCCAGCAGCGGTACAGGGAGGGGGAACTATGGCTACACCTTC.

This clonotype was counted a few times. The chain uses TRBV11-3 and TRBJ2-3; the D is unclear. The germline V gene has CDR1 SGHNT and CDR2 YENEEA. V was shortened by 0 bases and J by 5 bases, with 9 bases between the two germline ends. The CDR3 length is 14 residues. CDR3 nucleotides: TGTGCCAGCAGCTTAGATCGAGTAATAGATACGCAGTATTTT. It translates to CASSLDRVIDTQYF.

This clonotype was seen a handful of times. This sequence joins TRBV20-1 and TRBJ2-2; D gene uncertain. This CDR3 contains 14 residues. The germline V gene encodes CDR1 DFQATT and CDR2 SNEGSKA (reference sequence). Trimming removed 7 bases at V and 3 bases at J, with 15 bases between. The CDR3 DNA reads TGCAGTGTTAAGGGCCCAGGCCACACCGGGGAGCTGTTTTTT. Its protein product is CSVKGPGHTGELFF.

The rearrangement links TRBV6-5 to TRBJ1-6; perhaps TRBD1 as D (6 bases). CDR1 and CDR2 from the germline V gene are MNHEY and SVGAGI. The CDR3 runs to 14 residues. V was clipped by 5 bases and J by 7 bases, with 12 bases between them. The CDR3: CASSQGLGNSPLHF. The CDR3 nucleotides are TGTGCCAGCAGTCAGGGGTTAGGGAATTCACCCCTCCACTTT.

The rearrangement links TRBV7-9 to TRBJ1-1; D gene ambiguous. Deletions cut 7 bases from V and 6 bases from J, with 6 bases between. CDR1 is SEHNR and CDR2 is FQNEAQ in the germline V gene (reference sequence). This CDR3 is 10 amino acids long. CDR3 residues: CASTDSEAFF. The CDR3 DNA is TGTGCCAGCACCGACTCTGAAGCTTTCTTT.

CDR3 loop: CATTPSGFRNTF. The CDR3 nucleotides are TGTGCCACCACACCATCGGGTTTTCGTAACACCTTC. The chain couples TRBV12-3 or TRBV12-4 to TRBJ1-2; unclear D gene. The CDR3 extends over 12 amino acids. Deletions cut 10 bases from V and 12 bases from J, with 21 bases between.

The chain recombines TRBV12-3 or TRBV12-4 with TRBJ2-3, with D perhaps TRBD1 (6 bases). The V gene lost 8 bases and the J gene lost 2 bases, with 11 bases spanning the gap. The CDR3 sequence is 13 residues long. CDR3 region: CASGQWDTDTQYF. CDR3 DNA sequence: TGTGCCAGCGGACAGTGGGACACAGATACGCAGTATTTT.

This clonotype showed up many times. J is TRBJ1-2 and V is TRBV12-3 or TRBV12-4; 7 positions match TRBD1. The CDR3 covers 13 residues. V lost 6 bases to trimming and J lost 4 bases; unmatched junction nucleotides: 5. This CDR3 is CASSGGQAYGYTF. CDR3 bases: TGTGCCAGCAGCGGTGGACAGGCCTATGGCTACACCTTC.

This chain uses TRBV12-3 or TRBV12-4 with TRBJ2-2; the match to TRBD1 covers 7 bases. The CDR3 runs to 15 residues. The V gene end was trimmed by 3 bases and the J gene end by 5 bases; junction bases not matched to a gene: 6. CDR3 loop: CASSFIKGATGELFF. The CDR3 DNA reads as TGTGCCAGCAGTTTCATAAAGGGGGCAACCGGGGAGCTGTTTTTT.

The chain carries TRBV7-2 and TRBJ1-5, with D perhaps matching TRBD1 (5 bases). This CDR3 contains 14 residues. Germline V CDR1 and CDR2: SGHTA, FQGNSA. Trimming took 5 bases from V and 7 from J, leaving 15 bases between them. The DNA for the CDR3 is TGTGCCAGCAGCCTGACGGGGGATGGACAGCCCCAGCATTTT. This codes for CASSLTGDGQPQHF.

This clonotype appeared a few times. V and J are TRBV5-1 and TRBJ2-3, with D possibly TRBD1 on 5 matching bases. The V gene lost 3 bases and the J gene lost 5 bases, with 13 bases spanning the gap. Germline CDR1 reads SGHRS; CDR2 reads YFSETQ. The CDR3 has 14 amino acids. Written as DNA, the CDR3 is TGCGCCAGCAGCTCCCGCAGGGAAGGAGATACGCAGTATTTT. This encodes CASSSRREGDTQYF.

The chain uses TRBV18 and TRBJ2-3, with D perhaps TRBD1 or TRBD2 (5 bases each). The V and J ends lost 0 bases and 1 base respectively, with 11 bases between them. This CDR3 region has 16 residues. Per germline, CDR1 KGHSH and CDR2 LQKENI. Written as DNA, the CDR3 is TGTGCCAGCTCACCACCGCCTGGGGACGGCACAGATACGCAGTATTTT. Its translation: CASSPPPGDGTDTQYF.

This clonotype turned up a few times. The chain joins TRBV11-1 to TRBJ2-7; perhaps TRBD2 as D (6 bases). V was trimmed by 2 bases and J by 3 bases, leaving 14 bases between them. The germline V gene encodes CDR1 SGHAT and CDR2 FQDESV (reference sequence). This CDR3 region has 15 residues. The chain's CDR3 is CASSLSTSSLYEQYF. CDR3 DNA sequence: TGTGCCAGCAGCTTATCCACTAGCTCCCTCTACGAGCAGTACTTC.

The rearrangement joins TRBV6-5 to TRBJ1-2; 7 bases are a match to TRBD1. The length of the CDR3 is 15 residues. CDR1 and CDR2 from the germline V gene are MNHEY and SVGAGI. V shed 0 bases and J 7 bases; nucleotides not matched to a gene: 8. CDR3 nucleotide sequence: TGTGCCAGCAGTTACTCGAAGGGGGCGTTCGGTGGCTACACCTTC. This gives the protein CASSYSKGAFGGYTF.

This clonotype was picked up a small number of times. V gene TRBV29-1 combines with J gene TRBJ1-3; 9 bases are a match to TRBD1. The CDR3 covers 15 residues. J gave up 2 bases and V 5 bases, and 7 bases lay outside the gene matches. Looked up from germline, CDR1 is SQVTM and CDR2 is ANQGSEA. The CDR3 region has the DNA TGCAGCGTTCTATACAGGGGGCCAGCTGGAAACACCATATATTTT. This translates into CSVLYRGPAGNTIYF.

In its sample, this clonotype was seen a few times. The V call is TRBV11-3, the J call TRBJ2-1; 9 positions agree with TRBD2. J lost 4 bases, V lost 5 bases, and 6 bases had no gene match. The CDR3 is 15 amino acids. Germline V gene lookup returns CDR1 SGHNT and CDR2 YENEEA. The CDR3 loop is CASSALAGPYNEQFF. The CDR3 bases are TGTGCCAGCAGCGCGCTAGCGGGACCGTACAATGAGCAGTTCTTC.

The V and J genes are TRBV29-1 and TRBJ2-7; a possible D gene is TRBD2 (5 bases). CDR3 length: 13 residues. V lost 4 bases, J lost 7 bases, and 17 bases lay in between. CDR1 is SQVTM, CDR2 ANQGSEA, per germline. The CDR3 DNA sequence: TGCAGCGTTGGGGCTAGGTTAGCGAGGGAGCAGTACTTC. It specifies CSVGARLAREQYF.

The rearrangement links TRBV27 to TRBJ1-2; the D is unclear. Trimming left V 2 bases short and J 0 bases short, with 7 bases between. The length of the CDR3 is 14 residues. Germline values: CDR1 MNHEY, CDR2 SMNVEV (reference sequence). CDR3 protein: CASSLQAANYGYTF. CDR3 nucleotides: TGTGCCAGCAGTTTACAGGCGGCTAACTATGGCTACACCTTC.

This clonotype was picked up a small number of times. The CDR3 is CASSGLLSSTDTQYF. The CDR3 region has the DNA TGTGCCAGCAGCGGTTTACTCTCTAGCACAGATACGCAGTATTTT. The V call is TRBV27, the J call TRBJ2-3; D ambiguous. The germline V gene encodes CDR1 MNHEY and CDR2 SMNVEV (reference sequence). The V and J ends lost 6 bases and 0 bases respectively, with 13 bases between them. There are 15 residues in the CDR3.

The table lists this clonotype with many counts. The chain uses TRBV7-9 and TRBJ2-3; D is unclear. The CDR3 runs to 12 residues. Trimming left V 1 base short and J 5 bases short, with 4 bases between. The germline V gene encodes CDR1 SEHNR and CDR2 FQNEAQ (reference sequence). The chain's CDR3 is CASSLGVDTQYF. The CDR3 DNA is TGTGCCAGCAGCTTAGGGGTAGATACGCAGTATTTT.

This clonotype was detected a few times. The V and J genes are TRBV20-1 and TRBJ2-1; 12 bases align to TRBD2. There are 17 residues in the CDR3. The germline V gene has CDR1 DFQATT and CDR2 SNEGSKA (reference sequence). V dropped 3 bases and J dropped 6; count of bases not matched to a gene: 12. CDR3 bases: TGCAGTGCTAGCGGGGCTAGCGGGAGGGCCATTTTCAATGAGCAGTTCTTC. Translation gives CSASGASGRAIFNEQFF.